These T cell receptor beta chains were read from a single sample in a study of control samples from healthy donors and cancer patients. Here immunoSEQ multiplex PCR was the method, and the copy in TCRdb shows in-frame clones only, minus some. Altogether about 170,000 clones are present, 70% to 90% being singletons, with the ten largest covering approximately 12%. The sample comprised blood. The receptor set was obtained from a man aged 25-45 years in good health. Each CDR3 is given with its conserved first and last residue. Fields, in order: J gene, D gene, V gene, CDR3 DNA, CDR3 protein. The D gene is left open where the match is weak.

TRBJ1-2,TRBD1,TRBV9,TGTGCCAGCAGCGTAGGGCGTAGGACAGGGGATGGCTACACCTTC,CASSVGRRTGDGYTF
TRBJ2-5,-,TRBV24-1,TGTGCCACCAGTGACCCCATGGAGACCCAGTACTTC,CATSDPMETQYF
TRBJ1-1,-,TRBV10-3,TGTGCCATCAGTGAGTCAGGGTCCAACACTGAAGCTTTCTTT,CAISESGSNTEAFF
TRBJ2-3,-,TRBV3-1/TRBV3-2,TGTGCCAGCAGCCCGAAACACCGGAGTCTCACGCAGTATTTT,CASSPKHRSLTQYF
TRBJ2-1,-,TRBV3-1/TRBV3-2,TGTGCCAGCAGCCAAGTGGGGGCTGGGTTTAGTTTTGGGCAGTTCTTC,CASSQVGAGFSFGQFF
TRBJ1-2,-,TRBV7-2,TGTGCCAGCAGCTTAGGAGGAGCAGGTTTAGGCTATGGCTACACCTTC,CASSLGGAGLGYGYTF
TRBJ1-2,-,TRBV7-2,TGTGCCAGCAGCTTAACCGAAGCTAACTATGGCTACACCTTC,CASSLTEANYGYTF
TRBJ2-7,-,TRBV7-2,TGTGCCAGCCGCTCCTTTAGCTCCTACGAGCAGTACTTC,CASRSFSSYEQYF
TRBJ1-4,-,TRBV6-2/TRBV6-3,TGTGCCAGCAGTTACGCCGGTGAAAAACTGTTTTTT,CASSYAGEKLFF
TRBJ2-2,-,TRBV9,TGTGCCAGCAGCGTCAGTCGGCGGTCCTCCGCCGGGGAGCTGTTTTTT,CASSVSRRSSAGELFF